This T cell receptor beta chain appears in the sequencing data of a study of T cell changes during pregnancy in multiple sclerosis. The CDR3 contains 14 residues. Germline loops: CDR1 SGHKS, CDR2 YYEKEE (reference sequence). The ends lost 3 bases at V and 4 bases at J; junction bases unmatched: 6. Here immunoSEQ multiplex PCR was the method, and the copy in TCRdb shows in-frame clones only, minus some. The repertoire includes about 41,000 clones, 85% to 95% of them detected once, and around 7% sits in the top ten. Sequenced material: CD8+ T cells from peripheral blood mononuclear cells, taken in the third trimester of pregnancy. The source of this sequence is a female donor with multiple sclerosis, enrolled in a pregnancy study. The gene calls are TRBV5-5 and TRBJ2-7; TRBD2 matches at 8 bases. This CDR3 is CASSWTSTPYEQYF. The CDR3 bases are TGTGCCAGCAGCTGGACTAGCACGCCGTACGAGCAGTACTTC. Full variable domain (outside the CDR3, taken from reference TRBV5-5 and TRBJ2-7): DAGVTQSPTHLIKTRGQQVTLRCSPISGHKSVSWYQQVLGQGPQFIFQYYEKEERGRGNFPDRFSARQFPNYSSELNVNALLLGDSALYLCASSWTSTPYEQYFGPGTRLTVT.